These 20 T cell receptor beta chains came from one sample sequenced in a study of shared clonotypes between healthy human individuals. The data were produced by immunoSEQ multiplex PCR, yet TCRdb's version contains in-frame clones alone and is incomplete. The sample holds millions of clones; approximately 94% are singletons and the top ten take roughly 0.15%. Specimen: naive CD4+ T cells sorted from blood. Subset meaning: CD45RA+ positively selected. These receptors came from a man younger than 35 in good health.

This sequence joins TRBV11-2 and TRBJ2-7, with TRBD2 matching over 11 bases. Germline values: CDR1 SGHAT, CDR2 FQNNGV. CDR3 size: 13 residues. Trimming cost V 3 bases and J 6 bases; bases outside gene matches: 1. As DNA, the CDR3 is TGTGCCAGCAGCTTTAGCGGGAGGGGCGAGCAGTACTTC. It translates to CASSFSGRGEQYF.

This chain joins TRBV6-1 and TRBJ2-5; D may correspond to TRBD1 or TRBD2 (5 bases each). Trimming took 4 bases from V and 0 from J, leaving 6 bases between them. CDR3 size: 13 residues. From germline, CDR1 is MNHNS and CDR2 SASEGT. CDR3 nucleotides: TGTGCCAGCAGTGGGGGGTACCAAGAGACCCAGTACTTC. Residues: CASSGGYQETQYF.

This sequence joins TRBV28 and TRBJ1-4, with a tentative D call TRBD1 (5 bases). CDR3 length: 15 amino acids. The germline V gene encodes CDR1 MDHEN and CDR2 SYDVKM. The V and J ends lost 6 bases and 0 bases respectively, with 11 bases between them. CDR3 protein: CASRIQVATNEKLFF. The DNA of the CDR3 is TGTGCCAGCAGGATACAGGTGGCAACTAATGAAAAACTGTTTTTT.

The chain carries TRBV6-5 and TRBJ2-1; D ambiguous. CDR1 is MNHEY and CDR2 is SVGAGI in the germline V gene. The CDR3 loop spans 13 amino acids. The V and J ends lost 2 bases and 6 bases respectively, with 8 bases between them. This chain's CDR3 is CASSYLPGNEQFF. The CDR3 nucleotides read TGTGCCAGCAGTTACCTCCCAGGCAATGAGCAGTTCTTC.

The chain joins TRBV27 to TRBJ1-2; 8 bases align to TRBD1. The germline V gene has CDR1 MNHEY and CDR2 SMNVEV (reference sequence). The CDR3 extends over 14 amino acids. J gave up 4 bases and V 6 bases, and 7 bases lay outside the gene matches. CDR3 amino acids: CASSPTGEGYGYTF. The CDR3 DNA is TGTGCCAGCAGCCCGACAGGGGAAGGCTATGGCTACACCTTC.

The rearrangement joins TRBV6-5 to TRBJ2-7; TRBD1 agrees at 9 bases. Germline-derived CDR1 and CDR2 are MNHEY and SVGAGI. The CDR3 covers 14 residues. V was pared by 4 bases and J by 1 base, with 2 bases of the junction left unmatched. The CDR3 coding sequence is TGTGCCAGCAGTTCGGGACAGGGATCCTACGAGCAGTACTTC. It translates to CASSSGQGSYEQYF.

This clone was counted between two and nine times. The chain links TRBV20-1 to TRBJ1-1; D is uncertain. The CDR3 spans 11 residues. Germline-derived CDR1 and CDR2 are DFQATT and SNEGSKA (reference sequence). The CDR3 coding sequence is TGCAACCGTAAGGTTTCGGCTGAAGCTTTCTTT. Translated, it gives CNRKVSAEAFF.

The rearrangement uses TRBV9 and TRBJ2-5; D not certain. CDR1 and CDR2 (germline): SGDLS, YYNGEE. This CDR3 comprises 15 residues. V shed 0 bases and J shed 5 bases, with 14 bases lying between them. The CDR3 nucleotides are TGTGCCAGCAGCGTAGGCGTGGGCCTTTCGGAGACCCAGTACTTC. Encoded protein: CASSVGVGLSETQYF. Together with reference TRBV9 and TRBJ2-5, the CDR3 gives the full variable domain: DSGVTQTPKHLITATGQRVTLRCSPRSGDLSVYWYQQSLDQGLQFLIQYYNGEERAKGNILERFSAQQFPDLHSELNLSSLELGDSALYFCASSVGVGLSETQYFGPGTRLLVL.

A remark on this clone: Other DNA sequences in this specimen translate into the identical CDR3. V and J are TRBV6-5 and TRBJ1-1, with D unclear. V was clipped by 5 bases and J by 1 base, with 8 bases between them. Looked up from germline, CDR1 is MNHEY and CDR2 is SVGAGI. This CDR3 spans 13 amino acids. The CDR3: CASSRTENTEAFF. The CDR3 DNA reads as TGTGCCAGCAGTCGTACAGAGAACACTGAAGCTTTCTTT.

As regards this clone: Distinct nucleotide sequences in the sample also encode this CDR3. V and J are TRBV6-1 and TRBJ1-3; unclear D gene. CDR3 length equals 14 residues. Trimming took 3 bases from V and 1 from J, leaving 7 bases between them. Germline V gene sequence: CDR1 MNHNS, CDR2 SASEGT. CDR3 sequence reads: CASSESGSGNTIYF. The DNA for the CDR3 is TGTGCCAGCAGTGAGTCGGGATCTGGAAACACCATATATTTT.

This clone was seen just once. The CDR3 region is CASSLNVLAGVTYEQYF. As DNA, the CDR3 is TGTGCCAGCAGCCTCAATGTACTAGCGGGAGTGACATACGAGCAGTACTTC. This chain joins TRBV5-6 and TRBJ2-7, with 11 nucleotides matching TRBD2. The CDR3 consists of 17 residues. CDR1 is SGHDT and CDR2 is YYEEEE in the germline V gene. After removal of 4 bases from V and 4 bases from J, the junction contained 13 bases not matched to a gene.

In its sample, this clone was seen once. The chain is built from TRBV6-1 and TRBJ2-5; D might be TRBD1 (6 bases). Germline CDR1 reads MNHNS; CDR2 reads SASEGT. The CDR3 totals 16 residues. V was pared by 1 base and J by 7 bases, with 19 bases between. The CDR3: CASSEGPGAFGGTQYF. The CDR3 DNA follows: TGTGCCAGCAGTGAAGGTCCAGGGGCCTTCGGAGGGACCCAGTACTTC.

The chain couples TRBV9 to TRBJ2-1; 9 nucleotides align to TRBD2. The V and J ends lost 4 bases and 6 bases, in that order; junction bases with no gene match: 8. The CDR3 runs 15 residues. Germline CDR1 SGDLS, CDR2 YYNGEE. The CDR3 bases are TGTGCCAGCAGCCCCGGACTAGCGTTAGGCAATGAGCAGTTCTTC. Protein product: CASSPGLALGNEQFF. Filled out from reference TRBV9 and TRBJ2-1, the complete variable domain reads DSGVTQTPKHLITATGQRVTLRCSPRSGDLSVYWYQQSLDQGLQFLIQYYNGEERAKGNILERFSAQQFPDLHSELNLSSLELGDSALYFCASSPGLALGNEQFFGPGTRLTVL.

The CDR3 protein is CASSPRLSHTYEQYF. The CDR3 bases are TGTGCCAGCAGCCCCAGGCTCTCCCATACCTACGAGCAGTACTTC. The chain combines TRBV7-6 with TRBJ2-7; D unclear. V was pared by 5 bases and J by 2 bases, with 16 bases between. Germline V gene sequence: CDR1 SGHVS, CDR2 FNYEAQ. The CDR3 loop spans 15 amino acids.

This chain's CDR3 is CASSPGWGTDTQYF. The DNA for the CDR3 is TGTGCCAGCAGTCCAGGGTGGGGCACAGATACGCAGTATTTT. The V and J genes are TRBV6-1 and TRBJ2-3, with a tentative D call TRBD1 (5 bases). V lost 5 bases and J 1 base, leaving 10 bases between the germline ends. CDR1 and CDR2 from the germline V gene are MNHNS and SASEGT. The CDR3 is made up of 14 amino acids.

This chain joins TRBV18 and TRBJ2-7; 7 bases agree with TRBD1. From germline, CDR1 is KGHSH and CDR2 LQKENI. This CDR3 comprises 13 residues. Losses at the gene ends were 5 bases for V and 6 bases for J; bases not matched to a gene: 7. CDR3 amino acids: CASSRQGSGEQYF. The CDR3 nucleotides read TGTGCCAGCTCAAGACAGGGATCGGGCGAGCAGTACTTC.

As DNA, the CDR3 is TGCGCCAGCAGCTTGGTGTTCCCGGGGGAAGGTTCACCCCTCCACTTT. Translating gives CASSLVFPGEGSPLHF. J is TRBJ1-6 and V is TRBV5-1, with a tentative D call TRBD1 (5 bases). CDR3 length equals 16 residues. CDR1 is SGHRS and CDR2 is YFSETQ in the germline V gene. Trimming removed 0 bases at V and 9 bases at J, with 16 bases between.

CDR3 protein: CASSLLPAKETQYF. The CDR3 DNA sequence: TGTGCCAGCAGCTTGCTTCCCGCAAAAGAGACCCAGTACTTC. This chain uses TRBV5-6 with TRBJ2-5; no clear D. The CDR3 contains 14 residues. The germline gives CDR1 SGHDT, CDR2 YYEEEE. Trimming pared 1 base from V and 3 bases from J, leaving 10 bases between. Variable domain in full (rest from reference TRBV5-6 and TRBJ2-5): DAGVTQSPTHLIKTRGQQVTLRCSPKSGHDTVSWYQQALGQGPQFIFQYYEEEERQRGNFPDRFSGHQFPNYSSELNVNALLLGDSALYLCASSLLPAKETQYFGPGTRLLVL.

J is TRBJ1-5 and V is TRBV1; TRBD1, the table's D call, was not compared with the DNA. TRBV1 is an annotated pseudogene. CDR3 size: 14 residues. The CDR3 DNA reads TGCACCAGCAGCAGGGACAAACCCAATCAGCCCCAGCATTTT. This codes for CTSSRDKPNQPQHF.

V and J are TRBV4-1 and TRBJ2-4; D possibly matches TRBD1 or TRBD2 (6 bases each). The V and J ends lost 0 bases and 8 bases respectively, with 20 bases between them. The CDR3 has 17 amino acids. CDR1 MGHRA and CDR2 YSYEKL come from the germline V gene. The DNA of the CDR3 is TGCGCCAGCAGCCAAGAAGGTAGCCTAGTAAGGGGGGACATTCAGTACTTC. Protein: CASSQEGSLVRGDIQYF.